This T cell receptor (beta chain) was recovered during a study of T cells expressing NK-cell markers. Study-level information: Obtained from sorted CD3+CD56+NKG2C+, CD3+CD56+NKG2C- and CD3+CD56-NKG2C+ T cells were the TCR beta repertoires.

General study points: Whether expanded NKG2C-expressing T cell clones recognize HCMV is unknown.

This CDR3 contains 15 residues. Germline CDR1 SNHLY, CDR2 FYNNEI. A word on this clonotype: Its antigen is not known.

TCRdb reprocessed the 5' RACE reads and keeps a single row for each CDR3 protein, giving no DNA. The sample data list about 150,000 distinct CDR3 sequences. The chain joins TRBV2 to TRBJ2-5. The sample was blood T cells: a sorted CD56 or NKG2C T cell subset, CD4+ or CD8+ T cells, or bulk PBMC T cells (not recorded which). This clonotype originated in a man between 18 and 35 years old in good health. The CDR3 spells CASSEDQTFRETQYF.